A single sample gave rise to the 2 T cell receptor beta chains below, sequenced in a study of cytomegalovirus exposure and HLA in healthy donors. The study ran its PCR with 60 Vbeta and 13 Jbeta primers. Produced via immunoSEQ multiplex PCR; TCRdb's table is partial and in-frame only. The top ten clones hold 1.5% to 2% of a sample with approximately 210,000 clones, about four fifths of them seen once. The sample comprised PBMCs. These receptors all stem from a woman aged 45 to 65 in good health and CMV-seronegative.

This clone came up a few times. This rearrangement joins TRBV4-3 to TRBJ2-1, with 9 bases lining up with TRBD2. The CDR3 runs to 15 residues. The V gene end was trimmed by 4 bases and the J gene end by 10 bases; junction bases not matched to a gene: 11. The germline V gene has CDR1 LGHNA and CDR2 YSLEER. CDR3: CASSPRLAGMGEQFF. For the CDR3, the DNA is TGCGCCAGCAGCCCTCGTCTAGCGGGAATGGGAGAGCAGTTCTTC.

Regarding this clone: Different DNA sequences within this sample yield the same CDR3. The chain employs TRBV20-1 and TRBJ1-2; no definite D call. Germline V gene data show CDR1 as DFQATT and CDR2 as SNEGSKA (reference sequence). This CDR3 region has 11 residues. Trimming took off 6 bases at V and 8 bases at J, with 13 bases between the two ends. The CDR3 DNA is TGCAGTGCCAGGCACGGTCGAGGCTACACCTTC. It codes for CSARHGRGYTF.